This TCR beta chain came from a study of shared clonotypes between healthy human individuals (dated by TCRdb to about 2020). Context from the whole study: A couple of women and a few men aged 18 to 49 years were included in the cohort. Blood TCR repertoires of roughly five healthy adults were deeply sequenced to estimate repertoire size and the extent of clonotype sharing between individuals. For each donor, CD4 naive and CD4 memory were each run on three plates, CD8 naive on two plates, and CD8 memory on one plate. To increase sequencing depth and limit assay-specific biases, TCR repertoire library preparation and sequencing were carried out by different laboratories using diverse techniques. Each donor's leukapheresis produced roughly between roughly 0.85 and 10 billion PBMCs.

Comments on this clone: Its target antigen remains unknown. Nothing much larger sits one base from this clone, and base qualities are not available.

The donors were healthy, HIV-negative adults who had no recently reported acute infections or vaccinations. Only Caucasian adults living in Nashville, Tennessee, USA were represented among the donors. CD4+ T cells were enriched by magnetic negative selection; naive cells were then positively selected on CD45RA, and the negative fraction formed the memory subset. Blood was collected by leukapheresis, and PBMCs were isolated by Ficoll-Histopaque density gradient centrifugation and then cryopreserved in liquid nitrogen vapor phase. Analytical flow cytometry was used to check the purity and quantity of every magnetically sorted T cell population. Genomic DNA was isolated from every sorted fraction and measured by UV absorbance on a Nanodrop 2000c. The CDR3 measures 14 amino acids from cysteine to phenylalanine. The read is trimmed to its CDR3 DNA, 42 bases read in frame from base 1. The junction carries 19 bases between V and J, which are trimmed by 6 bases and 8 bases respectively. Reading the germline V gene gives CDR1 MNHEY and CDR2 SVGAGI.

Overall results and qualifications from the work: Across four donors, approximately 4.6% of naive CD4, around 3.5% of naive CD8, approximately 2.5% of memory CD4, and approximately 0.4% of memory CD8 clonotypes were shared. Sampling was restricted to blood, and TCR repertoires in tissues likely differ from the TCR repertoires found in blood. Larger estimated clonotype richness was generally found for naive subsets than for memory subsets. Compared with non-shared clonotypes, clonotypes shared by all four sorted-subset donors had higher generation probabilities. Pairwise subsampling led to the expectation that sequencing depth would affect the degree of clonotype sharing among donors. The genetic and exposure-history diversity represented was limited by the small number of donors. Even with the large sequencing depth, rarefaction of the sorted-subset datasets indicated that sequencing was incomplete.

Using the deep immunoSEQ assay, TCR CDR3 regions were amplified from genomic DNA by multiplex PCR. Extracted genomic DNA from each cell subset was distributed evenly across all wells of several immunoSEQ 96-well plates, and each plate was treated as a replicate. For sorted subsets, 150 to 250 ng genomic DNA, equal to tens of thousands of T cell genomes, was loaded into each replicate PCR. The purified libraries were quantified using a Qubit 3.0 fluorometer, sized with a Bioanalyzer 2100, and then quantified again using the KAPA Library Quantification kit. A separate single-read 150-cycle Illumina NextSeq 550 flow cell was used to sequence each immunoSEQ 96-well plate. Per the original workflow: Because only junctional sequences without quality scores were contained in the immunoSEQ output, filtering matching that applied to full-length reads could not be performed. Sequences were annotated with PyIR, a Python wrapper for IgBLAST v1.9, using IMGT germline references to assign V/J genes and CDR3. Any read was removed if the V/J assignment was weak (E-value above 1e-6), the CDR3 was missing, or the read contained stop codons, out-of-frame junctions, or ambiguous translated residues. V3J clonotypes were defined by identical inferred V gene, J gene, and CDR3 amino acid sequence. Percentage overlap between repertoires was computed as shared unique clonotypes divided by the size of the smaller repertoire. Richness of each repertoire was evaluated using RTK rarefaction, the Chao1 estimator, and Recon v2.1 estimates of unobserved clonotypes. Generation probabilities for all TCRbeta clonotypes obtained by the gDNA method from a handful of donors were computed using OLGA. Not all clones reach the TCRdb copy of this immuneACCESS table, which keeps in-frame sequences only. Checked studies attribute under half of the gap to unresolved V genes and leave the rest unexplained. That table gives V, J and clone size, and the DNA gave D and trimming. The sample includes 600,000 to 700,000 clones, with more than 70% observed a single time. The ten largest clonotypes hold around 2% of the sample.

The sequencing input was memory CD4+ T cells sorted from blood. The cell subset or site label, as the study defines it: CD45RA-negative fraction. The chain uses TRBV6-5 and TRBJ1-2, with the D gene not clear enough to name. The TCR comes from a woman in her twenties or thirties in good health. At the DNA level, the sequence is TGTGCCAGCAGCCTAGGACTCGATCCCGGGGGCTACACCTTC. This is translated as CASSLGLDPGGYTF.